These T cell receptor beta chains were read from a single sample in a study of cytomegalovirus exposure and HLA in healthy donors. The assay was immunoSEQ multiplex PCR, and TCRdb's table has in-frame clones only and misses some. The top ten hold roughly 1.6% of the sample, which has about 190,000 clones, around three quarters seen once. The specimen sequenced was PBMCs. The receptors originated from a woman between 18 and 29 years old in good health and CMV-seronegative. CDR3s include the opening cysteine and the closing phenylalanine or tryptophan. A D gene is named only where the DNA matches it firmly. Clone size, where shown, is once, few, many, or a class for clones that have expanded.

cdr3_aa cdr3_nt v_call d_call clone_size j_call
CASSSRDHGDTEAFF TGTGCCAGCAGCTCTCGTGACCACGGGGACACTGAAGCTTTCTTT TRBV13 NA NA TRBJ1-1
CASSGVRGNTEAFF TGTGCCAGCAGCGGTGTTCGGGGGAACACTGAAGCTTTCTTT TRBV6-5 NA NA TRBJ1-1
CATSRSTSGGAPSQETQYF TGTGCCACCAGCAGATCTACTAGCGGGGGGGCCCCTTCCCAAGAGACCCAGTACTTC TRBV15 TRBD2 NA TRBJ2-5
CASSNFGGRETEAFF TGTGCCAGTAGTAATTTTGGGGGCAGGGAGACTGAAGCTTTCTTT TRBV19 NA NA TRBJ1-1
CASSLGAGPNQPQHF TGTGCCAGCAGCTTAGGGGCCGGTCCCAATCAGCCCCAGCATTTT TRBV11-3 NA NA TRBJ1-5
CAISESTLAGGIEQFF TGTGCCATCAGTGAGTCGACACTAGCGGGGGGTATCGAGCAGTTCTTC TRBV10-3 TRBD2 NA TRBJ2-1
CASSLARVAIETQYF TGTGCCAGCAGCTTGGCTCGAGTTGCGATCGAGACCCAGTACTTC TRBV5-6 NA once TRBJ2-5
CASSLTGQGTGTQYF TGTGCCAGCTCACTAACGGGACAGGGCACGGGGACCCAGTACTTC TRBV18 TRBD1 NA TRBJ2-5
CASSPEAPPTNEKLFF TGTGCCAGCTCACCAGAGGCCCCACCAACTAATGAAAAACTGTTTTTT TRBV18 NA few TRBJ1-4
CASSPRTGGLSPLHF TGTGCCAGCAGCCCCAGGACAGGGGGTCTTTCACCCCTCCACTTT TRBV9 TRBD1 NA TRBJ1-6
CASNTLAGAGGYTF TGTGCCAGCAACACCCTTGCAGGGGCCGGTGGCTACACCTTC TRBV6-6 NA NA TRBJ1-2
CASSLGLAGEETQYF TGTGCCAGCAGCCTGGGACTAGCGGGAGAAGAGACCCAGTACTTC TRBV7-3 TRBD2 NA TRBJ2-5
CASSLTFRGDDYNEQFF TGTGCCAGCAGCCTCACGTTTCGCGGTGATGACTACAATGAGCAGTTCTTC TRBV14 NA NA TRBJ2-1
CSVENSGLAGNNEQFF TGCAGCGTTGAAAATTCAGGACTAGCAGGAAACAATGAGCAGTTCTTC TRBV29-1 TRBD2 NA TRBJ2-1
CASSFTTGQETQYF TGTGCCAGCAGCTTTACCACGGGACAAGAGACCCAGTACTTC TRBV7-2 NA NA TRBJ2-5
CASSDSSDSYEQYF TGTGCCAGCAGTGACTCTAGTGATTCCTACGAGCAGTACTTC TRBV6-4 NA many TRBJ2-7
CASSLVRDPYEQYF TGTGCCAGCAGCTTAGTGCGGGACCCCTACGAGCAGTACTTC TRBV7-9 NA NA TRBJ2-7
CASSPTGTGELFF TGCGCCAGCAGCCCGACAGGGACCGGGGAGCTGTTTTTT TRBV5-1 TRBD1 NA TRBJ2-2
CASSFNHNEQFF TGTGCCAGCAGTTTTAATCACAATGAGCAGTTCTTC TRBV28 NA NA TRBJ2-1
CASSLEFAVFPNSPLHF TGTGCCAGCAGTTTGGAGTTTGCTGTTTTTCCTAATTCACCCCTCCACTTT TRBV27 NA NA TRBJ1-6
CASSLYGGQTYEQYF TGTGCCAGCAGTTTATACGGGGGGCAAACCTACGAGCAGTACTTC TRBV27 NA NA TRBJ2-7
CASSTRQGVGTEAFF TGTGCCAGCAGCACCAGACAGGGGGTCGGGACTGAAGCTTTCTTT TRBV9 TRBD1 NA TRBJ1-1
CASNPGQGEAEAFF TGTGCCAGCAACCCCGGACAGGGGGAAGCTGAAGCTTTCTTT TRBV7-9 TRBD1 NA TRBJ1-1
CASSVGMNTEAFF TGTGCCAGCAGCGTCGGGATGAACACTGAAGCTTTCTTT TRBV9 NA NA TRBJ1-1
CASSLGLGLGVNEQFF TGTGCCAGCAGTTTAGGGCTGGGACTAGGCGTAAATGAGCAGTTCTTC TRBV27 TRBD2 once TRBJ2-1
CASSAQGQGGEKLFF TGTGCCAGCAGCGCCCAGGGACAGGGTGGTGAAAAACTGTTTTTT TRBV9 TRBD1 NA TRBJ1-4
CASRSGTGLSYEQYF TGTGCCAGCAGATCCGGGACAGGGCTATCCTACGAGCAGTACTTC TRBV5-4 TRBD1 NA TRBJ2-7
CASRDRGEKLFF TGTGCCAGCAGGGACAGGGGGGAAAAACTGTTTTTT TRBV2 TRBD1 NA TRBJ1-4
CASSLDSPGDEQYF TGCGCCAGCAGCTTGGACAGTCCCGGCGACGAGCAGTACTTC TRBV5-1 NA NA TRBJ2-7
CSATIQGEAFF TGCAGTGCTACCATCCAGGGCGAAGCTTTCTTT TRBV20-1 NA NA TRBJ1-1
CASSLDQGAYEQYF TGTGCCAGCAGCTTAGATCAGGGGGCCTACGAGCAGTACTTC TRBV11-2 TRBD1 once TRBJ2-7
CASSQDWGQPMPDTQYF TGCGCCAGCAGCCAAGATTGGGGGCAGCCCATGCCAGATACGCAGTATTTT TRBV4-3 NA few TRBJ2-3
CASSRGLAGRAGEQFF TGCGCCAGCAGCCGGGGACTAGCGGGACGCGCCGGGGAGCAGTTCTTC TRBV4-1 TRBD2 NA TRBJ2-1
CASRLGTLNSPLHF TGTGCCAGCAGACTCGGGACACTGAATTCACCCCTCCACTTT TRBV28 NA NA TRBJ1-6
CASSLGGLVSADTQYF TGCGCCAGCAGCTTGGGGGGACTAGTGAGCGCAGATACGCAGTATTTT TRBV5-1 TRBD2 NA TRBJ2-3
CASSRAVSYGYTF TGTGCCAGCAGCCGAGCGGTGAGCTATGGCTACACCTTC TRBV28 NA NA TRBJ1-2
CASSVVSSGQTTQYF TGTGCCAGCAGCGTAGTTTCCTCGGGACAGACTACGCAGTATTTT TRBV9 TRBD1 NA TRBJ2-3
CAWSREQGAGNTIYF TGTGCCTGGAGCCGAGAACAGGGGGCTGGAAACACCATATATTTT TRBV30 TRBD1 NA TRBJ1-3
CASSPSGQGVEPQHF TGTGCCAGCTCACCATCGGGCCAGGGGGTTGAGCCCCAGCATTTT TRBV18 TRBD1 few TRBJ1-5
CASSARDYLQETQYF TGTGCCAGCAGTGCGAGGGACTACCTCCAAGAGACCCAGTACTTC TRBV27 TRBD2 NA TRBJ2-5
CASSSERYQYF TGTGCCAGCTCATCGGAGCGATATCAGTACTTC TRBV18 NA once TRBJ2-7
CASREDREQPQHF TGTGCCAGTAGGGAGGACAGGGAACAGCCCCAGCATTTT TRBV19 TRBD1 NA TRBJ1-5
CASSPMLGQFF TGTGCCAGCAGTCCAATGCTAGGGCAGTTCTTC TRBV6-6 NA NA TRBJ2-1
CSSSSLTEAFF TGTTCCAGCAGCTCTTTAACTGAAGCTTTCTTT TRBV7-9 NA once TRBJ1-1
CASSLAGGQETQYF TGTGCCAGCAGCTTGGCTGGGGGGCAAGAGACCCAGTACTTC TRBV5-4 NA NA TRBJ2-5
CASRDSGANVLTF TGCGCCAGCCGGGATTCTGGGGCCAACGTCCTGACTTTC TRBV4-3 NA few TRBJ2-6